This T cell receptor beta chain is drawn from a study of blood T cell repertoires in COVID-19. Overall study: Samples taken during acute and convalescent COVID-19 were collected in the United States, Italy and Spain. T cells, B-cell-depleted T cells, or PBMCs provided the cDNA or gDNA that served as material.

The ends were cut back, 5 bases at V and 0 bases at J, with 17 bases in the middle. In germline, CDR1 is MNHEY, CDR2 SMNVEV (reference sequence). The CDR3 is made up of 16 amino acids. Only a few counts were recorded for this clone. As originally analysed: Estimation of nucleated cell counts relied on the amplification of reference gene primers. Profiled with immunoSEQ multiplex PCR; TCRdb holds only in-frame clones, not every one. V and J calls and clone size are copied from that table; D and trimming were computed from the DNA. Among fewer than 100,000 clones listed, 75% to 85% were seen once. The V and J genes are TRBV27 and TRBJ2-7, with D unclear. Source material: peripheral blood. The origin of this receptor is a man between 65 and 85 years old with acute or convalescent COVID-19. The DNA of the CDR3 is TGTGCCAGCAGTCCGCTGACCGAGAGGAACTCCTACGAGCAGTACTTC. Translated, it gives CASSPLTERNSYEQYF.